This T cell receptor beta chain was sequenced for a study of T cells in Graves' hyperthyroidism and ophthalmopathy. Study-level results: The model's output predicted ophthalmopathy at a median of roughly 6.9 months prior to onset. Most thyroid-expanded clonotypes above 0.001 were also found in blood.

This clonotype was observed a few times. Its specificity is not known. TCR beta CDR3 region amplification was performed from RNA transcripts. HTBI primers were the set used in a first-round RT-PCR of the TCR CDR3. TCRdb ran MiXCR on the multiplex PCR reads and lists one entry per CDR3 protein. The table records roughly 640,000 distinct CDR3 sequences, approximately 15% of them present only once. The V end was cut by 2 bases, the J end by 0 bases, with 12 bases between. Germline-derived CDR1 and CDR2 are SGHTS and YDEGEE. This CDR3 contains 17 residues. Diagnoses rested on clinical symptoms, serum thyroxine and TRAb, thyroid ultrasound and orbital computed tomography.

This rearrangement joins TRBV5-8 to TRBJ2-6, with a tentative D call TRBD1 (6 bases). The source material was blood. The sequence derives from a middle-aged woman with Graves' ophthalmopathy. CDR3 region: CASSFDRLNSGANVLTF. The CDR3 DNA reads TGTGCCAGCAGCTTCGACAGGTTAAACTCTGGGGCCAACGTCCTGACTTTC.